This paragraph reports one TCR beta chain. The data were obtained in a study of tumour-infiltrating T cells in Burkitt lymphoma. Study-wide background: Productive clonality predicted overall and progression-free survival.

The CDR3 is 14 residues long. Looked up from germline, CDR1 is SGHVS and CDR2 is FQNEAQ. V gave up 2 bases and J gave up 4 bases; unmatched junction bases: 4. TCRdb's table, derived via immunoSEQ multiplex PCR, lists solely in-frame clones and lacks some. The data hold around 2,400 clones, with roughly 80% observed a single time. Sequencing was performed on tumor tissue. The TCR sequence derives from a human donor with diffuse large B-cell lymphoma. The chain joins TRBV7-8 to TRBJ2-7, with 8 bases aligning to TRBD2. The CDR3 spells CASSLPAGGYEQYF. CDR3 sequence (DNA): TGTGCCAGCAGCTTACCGGCGGGGGGATACGAGCAGTACTTC.